Detailed here is one T cell receptor (beta chain). This CDR3 is built from 14 residues. The germline CDR1 and CDR2 sequences are SGHAT and FQNNGV. Trimming took 4 bases from V and 1 from J, leaving 10 bases between them. The Seattle site enrolled patients during active infection and followed them longitudinally. The sample belongs to a study of blood T cell repertoires in COVID-19. About the study: The United States, Italy and Spain provided the acute and convalescent COVID-19 samples. PBMCs, B-cell-depleted T cells, or T cells were the source of the cDNA or gDNA that made up the material.

In the original processing: The authors estimated nucleated cell counts from reference gene primer amplification. The table came from immunoSEQ multiplex PCR; TCRdb's copy has only in-frame clones and leaves some out. D and trimming come from the DNA, and the V and J calls and clone size come from that table. The profile covers around 250,000 clones, with about 82% appearing a single time and approximately 6% taken by the ten largest. The V gene is TRBV11-2, the J gene TRBJ1-2, with unresolved D. The sequence derives from a woman of 80 years or more with COVID-19, enrolled during active disease. Sequencing was done on a sample of peripheral blood. The CDR3 sequence: CASSSLRGNYGYTF. CDR3 nucleotide sequence: TGTGCCAGCAGCTCCCTCCGGGGTAACTATGGCTACACCTTC.